The rows below give T cell receptor beta chains drawn from one sample of a study of multiple sclerosis patients with progressive multifocal leukoencephalopathy. Method: immunoSEQ multiplex PCR; TCRdb's copy keeps in-frame clones and lacks some. The sample includes fewer than 40,000 clones, roughly 87% of them seen just once. The starting material was PBMCs, obtained from a patient treated with natalizumab. These receptors were taken from a human donor with progressive multifocal leukoencephalopathy. Both conserved end residues are part of each CDR3. The D gene is left open where the match is weak. The size of a clone is reported for some rows only, either as once, few or many, or as a class for expanded clones.

cdr3_aa cdr3_nt j_call d_call clone_size v_call
CASSPETGTYEQYF TGTGCCAGCAGTCCCGAGACAGGGACCTACGAGCAGTACTTC TRBJ2-7 TRBD1 NA TRBV6-5
CATSGDYSYEQYF TGTGCCACCAGCGGGGACTACTCCTACGAGCAGTACTTC TRBJ2-7 TRBD2 NA TRBV15
CASSRDSGPEQFF TGTGCCAGCAGCCGAGACAGCGGCCCTGAGCAGTTCTTC TRBJ2-1 NA NA TRBV27
CASSSGLAGEYEQYF TGCGCCAGCAGCTCGGGACTAGCGGGAGAGTACGAGCAGTACTTC TRBJ2-7 TRBD2 NA TRBV5-1
CASSPTSPYYEQYF TGTGCCAGCAGCCCCACTAGCCCCTACTACGAGCAGTACTTC TRBJ2-7 NA NA TRBV27
CASSLSRGYQPQHF TGTGCCAGCAGTTTATCGAGGGGGTATCAGCCCCAGCATTTT TRBJ1-5 NA NA TRBV27
CASSQGLSGLAKNIQYF TGTGCCAGCAGCCAGGGTCTTAGCGGCCTAGCCAAAAACATTCAGTACTTC TRBJ2-4 NA once TRBV4-2
CASSPDRLNTEAFF TGTGCCAGCTCACCAGACAGGCTCAACACTGAAGCTTTCTTT TRBJ1-1 NA NA TRBV18
CASSPNSNQPQHF TGTGCCAGCAGCCCTAATAGCAATCAGCCCCAGCATTTT TRBJ1-5 NA NA TRBV7-9
CASSFSGVEAFF TGTGCCAGCAGTTTCTCCGGGGTTGAAGCTTTCTTT TRBJ1-1 NA NA TRBV6-5
CASSQDLASQETQYF TGCGCCAGCAGCCAAGATTTGGCTAGTCAAGAGACCCAGTACTTC TRBJ2-5 NA NA TRBV4-3
CASTSSLGQENQPQHF TGTGCCAGTACCTCCTCCCTAGGGCAGGAGAATCAGCCCCAGCATTTT TRBJ1-5 NA NA TRBV19
CASSRTGWDTQYF TGTGCCAGTAGTCGGACAGGATGGGATACGCAGTATTTT TRBJ2-3 TRBD1 NA TRBV19
CSVEGSYNEQFF TGCAGCGTTGAAGGCAGCTACAATGAGCAGTTCTTC TRBJ2-1 NA NA TRBV29-1
CATLDGDNEQFF TGTGCCACCTTAGATGGGGACAATGAGCAGTTCTTC TRBJ2-1 NA NA TRBV6-4
CASSADRNYGYTF TGTGCCAGCAGCGCCGACAGAAACTATGGCTACACCTTC TRBJ1-2 NA NA TRBV5-6
CASSPVAGLAKNIQYF TGTGCCAGCAGCCCGGTAGCGGGATTAGCCAAAAACATTCAGTACTTC TRBJ2-4 TRBD2 NA TRBV7-2
CSVEEPAGGTNEQFF TGCAGCGTTGAAGAACCGGCGGGAGGGACCAATGAGCAGTTCTTC TRBJ2-1 TRBD2 NA TRBV29-1
CASSLSRASGYNEQFF TGTGCCAGCAGCTTATCCCGGGCTAGCGGTTACAATGAGCAGTTCTTC TRBJ2-1 TRBD2 NA TRBV7-2
CASSLAGTGVNEQYF TGCGCCAGCAGCTTGGCCGGGACAGGGGTAAACGAGCAGTACTTC TRBJ2-7 TRBD1 NA TRBV5-1